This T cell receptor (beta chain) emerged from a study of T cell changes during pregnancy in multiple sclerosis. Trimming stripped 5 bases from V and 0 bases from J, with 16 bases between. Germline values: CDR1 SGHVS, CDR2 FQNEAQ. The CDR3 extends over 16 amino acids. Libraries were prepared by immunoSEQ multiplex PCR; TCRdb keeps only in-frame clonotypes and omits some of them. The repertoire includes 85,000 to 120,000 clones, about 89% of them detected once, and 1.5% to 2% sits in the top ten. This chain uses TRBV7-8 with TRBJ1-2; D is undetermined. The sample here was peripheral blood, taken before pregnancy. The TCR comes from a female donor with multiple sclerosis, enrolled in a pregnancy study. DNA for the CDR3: TGTGCCAGCAGCCCGTTAGAGGGCTGGGCTAACTATGGCTACACCTTC. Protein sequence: CASSPLEGWANYGYTF.